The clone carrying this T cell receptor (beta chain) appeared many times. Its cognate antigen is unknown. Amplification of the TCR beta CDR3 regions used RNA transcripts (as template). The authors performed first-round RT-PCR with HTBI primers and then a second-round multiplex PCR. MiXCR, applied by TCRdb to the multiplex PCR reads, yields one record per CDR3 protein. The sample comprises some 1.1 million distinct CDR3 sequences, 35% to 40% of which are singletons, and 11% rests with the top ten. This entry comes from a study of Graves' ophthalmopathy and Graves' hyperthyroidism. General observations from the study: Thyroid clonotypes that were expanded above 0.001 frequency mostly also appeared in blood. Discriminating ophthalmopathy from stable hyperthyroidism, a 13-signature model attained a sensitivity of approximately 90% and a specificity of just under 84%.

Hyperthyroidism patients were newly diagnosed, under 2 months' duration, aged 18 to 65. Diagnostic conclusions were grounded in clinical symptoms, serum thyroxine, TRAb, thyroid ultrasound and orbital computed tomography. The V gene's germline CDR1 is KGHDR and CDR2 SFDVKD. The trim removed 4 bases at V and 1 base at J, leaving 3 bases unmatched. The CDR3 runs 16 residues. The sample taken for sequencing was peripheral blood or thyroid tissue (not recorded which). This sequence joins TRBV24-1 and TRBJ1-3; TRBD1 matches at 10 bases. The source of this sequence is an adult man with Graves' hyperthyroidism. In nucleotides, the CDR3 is TGTGCCACCAGTGACGACAGGGGGCAATCTGGAAACACCATATATTTT. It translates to CATSDDRGQSGNTIYF.